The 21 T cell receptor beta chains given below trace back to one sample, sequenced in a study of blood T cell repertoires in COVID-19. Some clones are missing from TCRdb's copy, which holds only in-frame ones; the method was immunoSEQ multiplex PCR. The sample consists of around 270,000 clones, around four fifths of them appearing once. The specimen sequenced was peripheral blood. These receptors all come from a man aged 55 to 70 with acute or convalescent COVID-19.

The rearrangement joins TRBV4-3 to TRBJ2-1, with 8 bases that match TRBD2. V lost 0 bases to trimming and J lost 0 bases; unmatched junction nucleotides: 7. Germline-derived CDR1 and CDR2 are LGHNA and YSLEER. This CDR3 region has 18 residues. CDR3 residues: CASSQDIGSGSSYNEQFF. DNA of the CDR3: TGCGCCAGCAGCCAAGACATAGGAAGCGGGAGCTCCTACAATGAGCAGTTCTTC.

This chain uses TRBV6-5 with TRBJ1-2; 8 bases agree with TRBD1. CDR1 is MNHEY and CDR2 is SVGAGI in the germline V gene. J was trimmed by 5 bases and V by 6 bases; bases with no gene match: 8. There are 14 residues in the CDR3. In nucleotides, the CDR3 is TGTGCCAGCAGCCCCACGGACAGGGCTTATGGCTACACCTTC. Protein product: CASSPTDRAYGYTF.

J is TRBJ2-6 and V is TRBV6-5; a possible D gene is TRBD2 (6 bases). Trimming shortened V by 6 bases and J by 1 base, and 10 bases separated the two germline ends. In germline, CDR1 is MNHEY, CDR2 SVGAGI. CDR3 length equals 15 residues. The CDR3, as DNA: TGTGCCAGCAGCGACGGAGGGTCTGGGGCCAACGTCCTGACTTTC. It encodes CASSDGGSGANVLTF.

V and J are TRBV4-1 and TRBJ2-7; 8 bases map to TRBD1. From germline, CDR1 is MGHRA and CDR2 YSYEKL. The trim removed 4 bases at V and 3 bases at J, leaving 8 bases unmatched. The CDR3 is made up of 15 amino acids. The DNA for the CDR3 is TGCGCCAGCAGCCTTGAGAGGGACAGGCGCTACGAGCAGTACTTC. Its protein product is CASSLERDRRYEQYF.

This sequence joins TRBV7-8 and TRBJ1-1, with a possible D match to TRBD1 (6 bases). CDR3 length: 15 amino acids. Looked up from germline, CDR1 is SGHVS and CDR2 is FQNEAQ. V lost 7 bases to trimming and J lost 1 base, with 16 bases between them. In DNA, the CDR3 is TGTGCCAGCACCTCCCCGACAGGCTCGAACACTGAAGCTTTCTTT. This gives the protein CASTSPTGSNTEAFF.

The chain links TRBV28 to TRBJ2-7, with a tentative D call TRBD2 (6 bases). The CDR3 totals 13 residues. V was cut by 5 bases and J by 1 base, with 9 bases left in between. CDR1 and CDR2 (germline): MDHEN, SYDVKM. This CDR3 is CASSAGQSYEQYF. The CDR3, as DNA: TGTGCCAGCAGTGCGGGGCAGTCCTACGAGCAGTACTTC.

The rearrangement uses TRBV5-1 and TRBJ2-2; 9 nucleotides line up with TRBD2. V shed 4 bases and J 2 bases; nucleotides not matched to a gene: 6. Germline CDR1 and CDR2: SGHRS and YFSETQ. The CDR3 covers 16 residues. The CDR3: CASSQLAGLNTGELFF. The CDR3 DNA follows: TGCGCCAGCAGCCAACTAGCGGGCCTAAACACCGGGGAGCTGTTTTTT.

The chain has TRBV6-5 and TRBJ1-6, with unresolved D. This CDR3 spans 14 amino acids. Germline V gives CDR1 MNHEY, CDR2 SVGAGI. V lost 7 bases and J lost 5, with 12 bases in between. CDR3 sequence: CASITGLHNSPLHF. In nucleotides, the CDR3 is TGTGCCAGCATCACGGGATTACATAATTCACCCCTCCACTTT.

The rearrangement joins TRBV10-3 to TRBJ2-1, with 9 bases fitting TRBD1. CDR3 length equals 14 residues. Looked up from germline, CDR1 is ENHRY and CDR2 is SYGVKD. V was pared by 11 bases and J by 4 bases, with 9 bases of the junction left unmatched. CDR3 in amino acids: CAVSGQGDYNEQFF. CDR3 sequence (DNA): TGTGCCGTCTCGGGACAGGGAGATTACAATGAGCAGTTCTTC.

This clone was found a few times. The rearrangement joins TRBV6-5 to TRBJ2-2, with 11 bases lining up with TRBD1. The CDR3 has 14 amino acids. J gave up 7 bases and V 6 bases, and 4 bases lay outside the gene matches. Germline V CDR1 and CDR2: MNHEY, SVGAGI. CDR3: CASSGQGADGELFF. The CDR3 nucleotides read TGTGCCAGCAGCGGACAGGGGGCCGACGGGGAGCTGTTTTTT.

The CDR3 bases are TGTGCCAGCAGAGGACAGGGTATGGACATTCAGTACTTC. This gives the protein CASRGQGMDIQYF. This rearrangement joins TRBV7-2 to TRBJ2-4; the match to TRBD1 covers 8 bases. CDR3 length: 13 amino acids. Germline CDR1 and CDR2: SGHTA and FQGNSA. V lost 6 bases and J lost 8; bases outside the gene matches: 6.

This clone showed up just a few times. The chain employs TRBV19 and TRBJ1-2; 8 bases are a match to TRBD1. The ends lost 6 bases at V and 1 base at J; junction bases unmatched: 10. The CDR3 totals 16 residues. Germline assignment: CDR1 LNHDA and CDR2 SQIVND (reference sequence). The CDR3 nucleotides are TGTGCCAGTAGCCCTGCTCCGGACAGGGTTAACTATGGCTACACCTTC. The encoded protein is CASSPAPDRVNYGYTF. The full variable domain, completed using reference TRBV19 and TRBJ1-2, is DGGITQSPKYLFRKEGQNVTLSCEQNLNHDAMYWYRQDPGQGLRLIYYSQIVNDFQKGDIAEGYSVSREKKESFPLTVTSAQKNPTAFYLCASSPAPDRVNYGYTFGSGTRLTVV.

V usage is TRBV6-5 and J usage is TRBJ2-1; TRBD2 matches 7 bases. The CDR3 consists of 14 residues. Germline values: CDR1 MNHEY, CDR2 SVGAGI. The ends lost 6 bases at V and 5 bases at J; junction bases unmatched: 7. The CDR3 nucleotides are TGTGCCAGCAGGGGCGGGAGCCAAGACAATGAGCAGTTCTTC. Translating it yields CASRGGSQDNEQFF.

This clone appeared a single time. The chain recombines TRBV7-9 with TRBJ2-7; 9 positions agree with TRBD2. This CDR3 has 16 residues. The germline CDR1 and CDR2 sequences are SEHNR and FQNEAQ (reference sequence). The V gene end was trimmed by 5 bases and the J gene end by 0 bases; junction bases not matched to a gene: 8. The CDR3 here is CASSLFLAGSSYEQYF. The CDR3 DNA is TGTGCCAGCAGCCTCTTTCTAGCGGGGAGCTCCTACGAGCAGTACTTC.

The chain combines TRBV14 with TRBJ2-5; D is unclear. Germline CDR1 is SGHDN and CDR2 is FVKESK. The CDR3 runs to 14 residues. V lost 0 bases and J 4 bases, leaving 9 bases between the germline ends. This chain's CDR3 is CASSQDSSAETQYF. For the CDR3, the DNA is TGTGCCAGCAGCCAAGATAGTAGTGCAGAGACCCAGTACTTC.

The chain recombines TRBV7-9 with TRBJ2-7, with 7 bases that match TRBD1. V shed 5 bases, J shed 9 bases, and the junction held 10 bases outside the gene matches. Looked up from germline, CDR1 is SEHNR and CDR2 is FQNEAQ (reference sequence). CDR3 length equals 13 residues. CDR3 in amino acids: CASSPGTVERQYF. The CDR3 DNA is TGTGCCAGCAGCCCTGGGACAGTGGAAAGGCAGTACTTC.

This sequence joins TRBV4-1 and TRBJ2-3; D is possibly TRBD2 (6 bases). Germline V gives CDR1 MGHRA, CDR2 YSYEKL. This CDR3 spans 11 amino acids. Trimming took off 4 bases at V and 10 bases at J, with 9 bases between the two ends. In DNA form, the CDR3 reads TGCGCCAGCAGCCTCCCGGGGGCGCAGTATTTT. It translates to CASSLPGAQYF.

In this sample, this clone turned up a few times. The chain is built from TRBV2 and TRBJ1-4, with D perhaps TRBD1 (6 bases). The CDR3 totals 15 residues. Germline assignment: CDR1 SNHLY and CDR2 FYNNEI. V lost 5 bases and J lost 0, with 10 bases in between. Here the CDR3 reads CASSRTGPTNEKLFF. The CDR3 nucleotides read TGTGCCAGCAGTCGAACAGGGCCAACTAATGAAAAACTGTTTTTT.

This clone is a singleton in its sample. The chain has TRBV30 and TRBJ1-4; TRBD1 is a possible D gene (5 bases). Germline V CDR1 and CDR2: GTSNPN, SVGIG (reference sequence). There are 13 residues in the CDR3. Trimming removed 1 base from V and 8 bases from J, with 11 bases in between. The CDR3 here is CAWSEGVREKLFF. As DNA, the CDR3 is TGTGCCTGGAGTGAAGGGGTTCGAGAAAAACTGTTTTTT.

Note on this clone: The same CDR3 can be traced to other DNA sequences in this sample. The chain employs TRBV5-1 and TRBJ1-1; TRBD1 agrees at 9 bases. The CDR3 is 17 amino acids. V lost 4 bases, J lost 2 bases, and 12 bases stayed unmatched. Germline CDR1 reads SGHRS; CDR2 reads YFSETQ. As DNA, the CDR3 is TGCGCCAGCAGCAGAAACTCGCTGGGACAGGGAAACACTGAAGCTTTCTTT. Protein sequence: CASSRNSLGQGNTEAFF.

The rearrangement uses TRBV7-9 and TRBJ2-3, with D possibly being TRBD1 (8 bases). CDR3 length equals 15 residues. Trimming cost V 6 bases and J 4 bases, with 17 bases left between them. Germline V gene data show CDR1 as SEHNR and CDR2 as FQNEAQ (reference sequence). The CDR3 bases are TGTGCCAGCAGTTCCCAGGGGGCGGGGGCAGATACGCAGTATTTT. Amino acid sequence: CASSSQGAGADTQYF.